Sequencing of this T cell receptor beta chain was carried out in a study of blood T cell repertoires in COVID-19. Study summary: Acute and convalescent COVID-19 specimens originated in the United States, Italy and Spain.

Original data processing: Cell counts per sample came from amplifying reference gene primers. Assay: immunoSEQ multiplex PCR; the TCRdb copy retains only in-frame clones and omits some. V and J calls and clone size are copied from that table; D and trimming were computed from the DNA. The sample consists of around 63,000 clones, under 85% of them appearing once. The V gene end was trimmed by 4 bases and the J gene end by 10 bases; junction bases not matched to a gene: 11. Germline CDR1 is LGHDT and CDR2 is YNNKEL (reference sequence). The CDR3 loop spans 14 amino acids. The V and J genes are TRBV3-1 (or the pseudogene TRBV3-2) and TRBJ2-3; 7 bases line up with TRBD2. This sequence was found in a woman in her 70s with acute or convalescent COVID-19. Sequencing used peripheral blood. This CDR3 is CASSLEGVGGSQYF. As DNA, the CDR3 is TGTGCCAGCAGCCTCGAGGGAGTCGGGGGGTCGCAGTATTTT.